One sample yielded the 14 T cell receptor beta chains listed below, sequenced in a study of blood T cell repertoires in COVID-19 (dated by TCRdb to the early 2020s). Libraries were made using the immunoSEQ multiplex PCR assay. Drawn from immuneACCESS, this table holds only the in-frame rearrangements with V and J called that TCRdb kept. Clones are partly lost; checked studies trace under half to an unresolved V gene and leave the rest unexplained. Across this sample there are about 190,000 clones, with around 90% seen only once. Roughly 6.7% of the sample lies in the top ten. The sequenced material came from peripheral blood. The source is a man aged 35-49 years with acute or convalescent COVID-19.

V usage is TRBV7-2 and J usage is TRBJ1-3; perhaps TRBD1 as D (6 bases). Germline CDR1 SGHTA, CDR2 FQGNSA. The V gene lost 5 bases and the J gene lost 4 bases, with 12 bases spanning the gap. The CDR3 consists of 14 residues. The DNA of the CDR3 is TGTGCCAGCAGCACCGGGACATTCGGAAACACCATATATTTT. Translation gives CASSTGTFGNTIYF.

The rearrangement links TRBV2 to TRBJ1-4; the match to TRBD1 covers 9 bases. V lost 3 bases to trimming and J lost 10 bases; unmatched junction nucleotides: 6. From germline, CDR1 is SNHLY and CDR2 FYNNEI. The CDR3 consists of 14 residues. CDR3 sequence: CASSEDRGRGKLFF. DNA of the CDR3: TGTGCCAGCAGTGAGGACAGGGGAAGGGGAAAACTGTTTTTT.

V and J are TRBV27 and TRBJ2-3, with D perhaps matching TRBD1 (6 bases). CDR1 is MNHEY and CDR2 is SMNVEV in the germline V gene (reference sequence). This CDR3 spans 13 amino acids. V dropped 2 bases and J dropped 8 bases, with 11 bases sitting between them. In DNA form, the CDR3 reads TGTGCCAGCAGTTTAGACAGGTTAGCTACGCAGTATTTT. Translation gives CASSLDRLATQYF.

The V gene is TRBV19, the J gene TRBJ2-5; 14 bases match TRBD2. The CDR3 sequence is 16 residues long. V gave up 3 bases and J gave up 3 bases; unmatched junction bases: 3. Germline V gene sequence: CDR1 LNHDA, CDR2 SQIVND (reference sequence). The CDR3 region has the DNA TGTGCCAGTAGTATGGGACTAGCGGGGGCCAAAGAGACCCAGTACTTC. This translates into CASSMGLAGAKETQYF.

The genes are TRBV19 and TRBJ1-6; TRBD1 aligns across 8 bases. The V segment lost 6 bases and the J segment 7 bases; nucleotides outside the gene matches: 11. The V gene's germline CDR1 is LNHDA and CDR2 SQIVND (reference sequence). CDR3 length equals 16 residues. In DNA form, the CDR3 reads TGTGCCAGTAGCTCGACAGGGGTTCTGCGAAATTCACCCCTCCACTTT. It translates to CASSSTGVLRNSPLHF.

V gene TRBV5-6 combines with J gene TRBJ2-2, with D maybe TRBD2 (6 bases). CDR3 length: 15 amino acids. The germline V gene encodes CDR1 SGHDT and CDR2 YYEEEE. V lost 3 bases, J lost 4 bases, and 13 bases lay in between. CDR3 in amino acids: CASSSLTRTTGELFF. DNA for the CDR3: TGTGCCAGCAGCTCCCTGACTAGGACCACCGGGGAGCTGTTTTTT.

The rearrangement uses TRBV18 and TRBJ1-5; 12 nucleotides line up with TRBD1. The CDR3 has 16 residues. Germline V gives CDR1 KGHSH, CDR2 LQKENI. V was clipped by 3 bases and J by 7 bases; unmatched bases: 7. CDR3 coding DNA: TGTGCCAGCTCACCGGGACAGGGGGCGGAGGGGCAGCCCCAGCATTTT. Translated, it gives CASSPGQGAEGQPQHF.

In DNA, the CDR3 is TGTGCCAGCAGCTTGGCCCTAGCGGGGGGGCCGATATCCGGGGAGCTGTTTTTT. Protein product: CASSLALAGGPISGELFF. The chain links TRBV5-4 to TRBJ2-2; 12 nucleotides agree with TRBD2. Per the germline V gene, CDR1 is SGHNT and CDR2 is YYREEE (reference sequence). The ends lost 0 bases at V and 6 bases at J; junction bases unmatched: 9. The CDR3 spans 18 residues.

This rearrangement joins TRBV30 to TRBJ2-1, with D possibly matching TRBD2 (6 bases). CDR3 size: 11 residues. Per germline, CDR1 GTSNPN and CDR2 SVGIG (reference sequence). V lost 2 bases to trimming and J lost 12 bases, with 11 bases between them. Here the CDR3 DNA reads TGTGCCTGGAGTACTAGCAGAAGGCAGTTCTTC. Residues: CAWSTSRRQFF.

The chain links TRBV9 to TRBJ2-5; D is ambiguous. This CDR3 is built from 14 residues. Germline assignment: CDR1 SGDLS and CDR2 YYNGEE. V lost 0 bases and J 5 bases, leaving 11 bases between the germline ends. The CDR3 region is CASSVDHDAETQYF. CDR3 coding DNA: TGTGCCAGCAGCGTAGACCACGATGCGGAGACCCAGTACTTC.

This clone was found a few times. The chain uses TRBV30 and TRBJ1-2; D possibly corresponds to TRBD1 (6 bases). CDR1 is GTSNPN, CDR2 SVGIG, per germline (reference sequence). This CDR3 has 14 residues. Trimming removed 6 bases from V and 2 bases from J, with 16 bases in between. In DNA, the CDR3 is TGTGCCTGTCTAACGGGACACCAAAACTATGGCTACACCTTC. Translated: CACLTGHQNYGYTF.

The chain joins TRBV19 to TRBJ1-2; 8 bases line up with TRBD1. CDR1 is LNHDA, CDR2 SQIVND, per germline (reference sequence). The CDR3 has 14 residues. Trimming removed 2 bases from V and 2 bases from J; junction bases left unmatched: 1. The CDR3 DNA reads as TGTGCCAGTAGTATACCAGGGGGCAACTATGGCTACACCTTC. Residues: CASSIPGGNYGYTF.

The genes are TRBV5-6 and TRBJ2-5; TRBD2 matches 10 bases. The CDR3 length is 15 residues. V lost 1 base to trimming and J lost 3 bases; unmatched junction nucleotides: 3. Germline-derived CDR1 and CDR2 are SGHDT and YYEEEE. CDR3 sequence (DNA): TGTGCCAGCAGCTTGCGGCTAGCGGGGGAAGAGACCCAGTACTTC. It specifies CASSLRLAGEETQYF.

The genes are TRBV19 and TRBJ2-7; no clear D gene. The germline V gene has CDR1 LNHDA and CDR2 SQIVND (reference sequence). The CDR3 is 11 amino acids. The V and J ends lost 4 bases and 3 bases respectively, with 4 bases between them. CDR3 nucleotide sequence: TGTGCCAGTAGTAGCAGCTACGAGCAGTACTTC. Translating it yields CASSSSYEQYF.